This entry describes one T cell receptor (beta chain). As defined, naive CD8 cells were CD45RO-negative and positively selected for CCR7, with terminally differentiated effector memory CD45RA+ cells excluded. The data originate from a study of shared clonotypes between healthy human individuals. The CDR3 is made up of 15 amino acids. Looked up from germline, CDR1 is SGDLS and CDR2 is YYNGEE. Deletions cut 0 bases from V and 5 bases from J, with 14 bases between. Once extracted for a subset, genomic DNA was divided evenly among several immunoSEQ plates. Produced via immunoSEQ multiplex PCR; TCRdb's table is partial and in-frame only. The profile shows around 2,000,000 clones, approximately 94% of them singletons.

This TCR was sampled from a man between 18 and 35 years old in good health. Sequenced: naive CD8+ T cells sorted from blood. The V and J genes are TRBV9 and TRBJ1-2; D gene unclear. Here the CDR3 reads CASSVAPGLEYGYTF. CDR3 bases: TGTGCCAGCAGCGTAGCCCCGGGGTTGGAGTATGGCTACACCTTC.